Listed below are T cell receptor beta chains from one sample, sequenced in a study of T cells in Graves' hyperthyroidism and ophthalmopathy. One entry per CDR3 protein, called by TCRdb with MiXCR from the multiplex PCR reads. This sample yields a few hundred thousand distinct CDR3 sequences, of which about 18% are seen a single time; over 45% belongs to the top ten. The sample comprised blood. Every receptor here comes from a woman aged 60 to 75 with Graves' ophthalmopathy. CDR3s include the opening cysteine and the closing phenylalanine or tryptophan. D genes are given only for firm matches. Clone size is shown for a subset of rows, as once, few, many or a class of expanded clone.

v_gene: TRBV12-3/TRBV12-4; j_gene: TRBJ2-1; abundance: many; d_gene: NA; CDR3aa: CASSPDRQNPFF; CDR3nt: TGTGCCAGCAGCCCAGACCGCCAGAATCCGTTCTTC
v_gene: TRBV27; j_gene: TRBJ2-2; abundance: many; d_gene: NA; CDR3aa: CASRWSHFPGELFF; CDR3nt: TGTGCCAGCAGATGGTCTCATTTCCCCGGGGAGCTGTTTTTT
v_gene: TRBV20-1; j_gene: TRBJ2-3; abundance: many; d_gene: TRBD1; CDR3aa: CSARKRGQGTDTQYF; CDR3nt: TGCAGTGCTAGGAAGAGGGGACAGGGAACAGATACGCAGTATTTT
v_gene: TRBV5-5; j_gene: TRBJ1-4; abundance: NA; d_gene: NA; CDR3aa: CASSGVGNEKLFF; CDR3nt: TGTGCCAGCAGTGGAGTCGGTAATGAAAAACTGTTTTTT
v_gene: TRBV27; j_gene: TRBJ2-5; abundance: many; d_gene: NA; CDR3aa: CASIEFWPVGRVGYQETQYF; CDR3nt: TGTGCCAGCATCGAGTTTTGGCCTGTGGGACGCGTGGGGTACCAAGAGACCCAGTACTTC
v_gene: TRBV14; j_gene: TRBJ2-3; abundance: many; d_gene: NA; CDR3aa: CASRRGYDTQYF; CDR3nt: TGTGCCAGCAGACGGGGATACGATACGCAGTATTTT
v_gene: TRBV6-1; j_gene: TRBJ2-7; abundance: NA; d_gene: TRBD2; CDR3aa: CASSGGGLAGGRYEQYF; CDR3nt: TGTGCCAGCAGTGGGGGTGGACTAGCGGGAGGGCGGTACGAGCAGTACTTC
v_gene: TRBV5-8; j_gene: TRBJ2-1; abundance: many; d_gene: NA; CDR3aa: CASRKDTPSYNEQFF; CDR3nt: TGTGCCAGCAGAAAGGACACCCCTTCCTACAATGAGCAGTTCTTC
v_gene: TRBV5-1; j_gene: TRBJ2-3; abundance: few; d_gene: TRBD1; CDR3aa: CASTQGAGENTQYF; CDR3nt: TGCGCCAGCACCCAGGGGGCAGGTGAAAATACGCAGTATTTT
v_gene: TRBV10-3; j_gene: TRBJ1-2; abundance: few; d_gene: NA; CDR3aa: CAISDRATGGYGYTF; CDR3nt: TGTGCCATCAGTGATAGGGCGACGGGGGGGTATGGCTACACCTTC
v_gene: TRBV20-1; j_gene: TRBJ2-5; abundance: NA; d_gene: TRBD2; CDR3aa: CSAPPAAGFSETQYF; CDR3nt: TGCAGTGCCCCTCCGGCAGCGGGATTTAGTGAGACCCAGTACTTC
v_gene: TRBV9; j_gene: TRBJ1-5; abundance: NA; d_gene: TRBD1; CDR3aa: CASSVDGQGAQPQHF; CDR3nt: TGTGCCAGCAGCGTAGATGGACAGGGGGCACAGCCCCAGCATTTT
v_gene: TRBV28; j_gene: TRBJ1-2; abundance: NA; d_gene: TRBD1; CDR3aa: CASSRDLGQLYGYTF; CDR3nt: TGTGCCAGCAGCCGCGACCTGGGACAGCTCTATGGCTACACCTTC
v_gene: TRBV4-1; j_gene: TRBJ2-5; abundance: NA; d_gene: NA; CDR3aa: CASSQEGSQETQYF; CDR3nt: TGCGCCAGCAGCCAAGAGGGAAGCCAAGAGACCCAGTACTTC
v_gene: TRBV5-1; j_gene: TRBJ2-7; abundance: many; d_gene: NA; CDR3aa: CASSLAGSPYEQYF; CDR3nt: TGCGCCAGCAGCTTGGCCGGTAGTCCCTACGAGCAGTACTTC
v_gene: TRBV12-3/TRBV12-4; j_gene: TRBJ1-2; abundance: NA; d_gene: NA; CDR3aa: CAVQDAGYGYTF; CDR3nt: TGTGCCGTCCAGGACGCGGGGTATGGCTACACCTTC
v_gene: TRBV18; j_gene: TRBJ1-2; abundance: many; d_gene: NA; CDR3aa: CASSPRATVDGYTF; CDR3nt: TGTGCCAGCTCACCACGAGCCACGGTAGATGGCTACACCTTC
v_gene: TRBV20-1; j_gene: TRBJ2-1; abundance: many; d_gene: NA; CDR3aa: CSALEGGPTDEQFF; CDR3nt: TGCAGTGCTCTGGAGGGGGGGCCAACCGATGAGCAGTTCTTC
v_gene: TRBV9; j_gene: TRBJ1-4; abundance: NA; d_gene: NA; CDR3aa: CASSASRGGEKLFF; CDR3nt: TGTGCCAGCAGCGCGTCCCGAGGAGGGGAAAAACTGTTTTTT
v_gene: TRBV7-9; j_gene: TRBJ1-2; abundance: many; d_gene: TRBD1; CDR3aa: CASSSQTGLLDGYTF; CDR3nt: TGTGCCAGCAGCTCGCAGACAGGGCTCCTCGATGGCTACACCTTC
v_gene: TRBV28; j_gene: TRBJ2-7; abundance: NA; d_gene: TRBD2; CDR3aa: CASRTSGQRYEQYF; CDR3nt: TGTGCCAGCCGGACTAGCGGCCAAAGGTACGAGCAGTACTTC
v_gene: TRBV19; j_gene: TRBJ2-1; abundance: few; d_gene: NA; CDR3aa: CASSPLQGRRIEQFF; CDR3nt: TGTGCCAGTAGCCCTCTCCAGGGGAGAAGAATTGAGCAGTTCTTC
v_gene: TRBV7-2; j_gene: TRBJ2-3; abundance: many; d_gene: NA; CDR3aa: CASSPEEGLEYF; CDR3nt: TGTGCCAGCAGCCCAGAGGAGGGCCTAGAGTATTTT
v_gene: TRBV27; j_gene: TRBJ1-6; abundance: NA; d_gene: NA; CDR3aa: CASSVMGPESPLHF; CDR3nt: TGTGCCAGCAGCGTAATGGGCCCTGAATCACCCCTCCACTTT
v_gene: TRBV5-1; j_gene: TRBJ2-3; abundance: few; d_gene: TRBD1; CDR3aa: CASRSTGQGTDTQYF; CDR3nt: TGCGCCAGCAGGTCTACCGGACAGGGCACAGATACGCAGTATTTT
v_gene: TRBV7-3; j_gene: TRBJ2-3; abundance: NA; d_gene: NA; CDR3aa: CASSPLGVSSTDTQYF; CDR3nt: TGTGCCAGCAGCCCCCTAGGGGTATCTAGCACAGATACGCAGTATTTT
v_gene: TRBV24-1; j_gene: TRBJ2-3; abundance: many; d_gene: NA; CDR3aa: CATSDFGSSTDTQYF; CDR3nt: TGTGCCACCAGTGATTTCGGATCTAGCACAGATACGCAGTATTTT
v_gene: TRBV28; j_gene: TRBJ2-7; abundance: many; d_gene: NA; CDR3aa: CASSKETASGQYF; CDR3nt: TGTGCCAGCAGTAAGGAAACAGCTTCGGGGCAGTACTTC
v_gene: TRBV18; j_gene: TRBJ2-3; abundance: NA; d_gene: NA; CDR3aa: CASSPMTGNRATDTQYF; CDR3nt: TGTGCCAGCTCACCAATGACAGGCAACAGAGCCACAGATACGCAGTATTTT
v_gene: TRBV6-6; j_gene: TRBJ2-2; abundance: many; d_gene: NA; CDR3aa: CASSYSRAESVGELFF; CDR3nt: TGTGCCAGCAGTTACAGTCGGGCTGAGAGCGTCGGGGAGCTGTTTTTT
v_gene: TRBV4-1; j_gene: TRBJ2-5; abundance: few; d_gene: NA; CDR3aa: CASSQVRPGSGETQYF; CDR3nt: TGCGCCAGCAGCCAAGTTCGTCCGGGATCCGGAGAGACCCAGTACTTC
v_gene: TRBV5-1; j_gene: TRBJ2-1; abundance: NA; d_gene: TRBD1; CDR3aa: CASSSTGKGYNEQFF; CDR3nt: TGCGCCAGCAGCTCGACAGGGAAGGGCTACAATGAGCAGTTCTTC
v_gene: TRBV28; j_gene: TRBJ2-1; abundance: many; d_gene: TRBD2; CDR3aa: CASSFTGLAGGYNEQFF; CDR3nt: TGTGCCAGCAGTTTCACCGGACTAGCGGGAGGGTACAATGAGCAGTTCTTC
v_gene: TRBV12-3/TRBV12-4; j_gene: TRBJ2-7; abundance: many; d_gene: NA; CDR3aa: CASSLRGNSYEQYF; CDR3nt: TGTGCCAGCAGTTTACGGGGGAACTCCTACGAGCAGTACTTC
v_gene: TRBV18; j_gene: TRBJ2-7; abundance: once; d_gene: TRBD1; CDR3aa: CASPPPTGTVSYEQYF; CDR3nt: TGTGCCAGCCCACCACCGACGGGGACAGTCTCCTACGAGCAGTACTTC
v_gene: TRBV11-2; j_gene: TRBJ2-3; abundance: many; d_gene: NA; CDR3aa: CASSRGDTQYF; CDR3nt: TGTGCCAGCAGCCGGGGAGATACGCAGTATTTT
v_gene: TRBV18; j_gene: TRBJ2-1; abundance: many; d_gene: NA; CDR3aa: CASSRQDAYNEQFF; CDR3nt: TGTGCCAGCTCAAGGCAGGATGCCTACAATGAGCAGTTCTTC
v_gene: TRBV6-2/TRBV6-3; j_gene: TRBJ2-1; abundance: many; d_gene: TRBD2; CDR3aa: CASTRPGLANYEQFF; CDR3nt: TGTGCCAGCACAAGACCGGGACTAGCGAACTATGAGCAGTTCTTC
v_gene: TRBV29-1; j_gene: TRBJ2-2; abundance: many; d_gene: NA; CDR3aa: CSVQRTEGTGELFF; CDR3nt: TGCAGCGTGCAAAGGACAGAAGGCACCGGGGAGCTGTTTTTT
v_gene: TRBV20-1; j_gene: TRBJ2-7; abundance: many; d_gene: NA; CDR3aa: CSARYRAYEQYF; CDR3nt: TGCAGTGCTAGGTACAGGGCCTACGAGCAGTACTTC
v_gene: TRBV7-2; j_gene: TRBJ2-1; abundance: many; d_gene: NA; CDR3aa: CASSFPQVRRASSYNEQFF; CDR3nt: TGTGCCAGCAGCTTCCCCCAGGTTAGGCGGGCCAGCTCCTACAATGAGCAGTTCTTC